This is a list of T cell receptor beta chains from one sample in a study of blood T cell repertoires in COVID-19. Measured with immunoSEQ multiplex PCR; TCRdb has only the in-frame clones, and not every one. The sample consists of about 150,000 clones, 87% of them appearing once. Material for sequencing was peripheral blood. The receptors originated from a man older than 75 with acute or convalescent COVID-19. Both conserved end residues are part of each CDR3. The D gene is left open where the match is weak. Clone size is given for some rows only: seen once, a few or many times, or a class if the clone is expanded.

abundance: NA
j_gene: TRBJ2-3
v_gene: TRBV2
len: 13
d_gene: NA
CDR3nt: TGTGCCAGCAGGGCAGGGCAGGTGGATACGCAGTATTTT
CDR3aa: CASRAGQVDTQYF

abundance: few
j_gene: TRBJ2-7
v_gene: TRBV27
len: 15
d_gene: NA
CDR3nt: TGTGCCAGCAGTCCCGCCGGGACTCAAGCCTACGAGCAGTACTTC
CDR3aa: CASSPAGTQAYEQYF

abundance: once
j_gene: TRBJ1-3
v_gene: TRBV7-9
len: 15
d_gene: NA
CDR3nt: TGTGCCAGCAGCTTAAACGTAGAGCCTGGAAACACCATATATTTT
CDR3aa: CASSLNVEPGNTIYF

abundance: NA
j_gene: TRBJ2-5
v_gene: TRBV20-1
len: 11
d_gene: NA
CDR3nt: TGCAGTGCTAGGAGTCAAGAGACCCAGTACTTC
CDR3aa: CSARSQETQYF

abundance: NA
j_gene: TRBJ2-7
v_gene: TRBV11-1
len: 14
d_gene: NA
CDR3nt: TGTGCCAGCAGCTTTCTCACAGAAACCTACGAGCAGTACTTC
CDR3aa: CASSFLTETYEQYF

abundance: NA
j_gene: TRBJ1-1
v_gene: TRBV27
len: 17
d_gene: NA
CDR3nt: TGTGCCAGCAGTCCCTTCATCATTTCAGGCGGGGGTACGAGGGCTTTCTTT
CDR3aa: CASSPFIISGGGTRAFF

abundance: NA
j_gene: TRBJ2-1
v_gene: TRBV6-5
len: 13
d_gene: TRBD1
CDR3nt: TGTGCCAGCAGGGGACAGGGGGCGCGGGAGCAGTTCTTC
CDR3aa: CASRGQGAREQFF

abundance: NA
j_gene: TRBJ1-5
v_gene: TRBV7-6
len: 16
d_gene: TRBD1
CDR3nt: TGTGCCAGCAGCTTAGGGGACAGGGGCAGCAATCAGCCCCAGCATTTT
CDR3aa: CASSLGDRGSNQPQHF

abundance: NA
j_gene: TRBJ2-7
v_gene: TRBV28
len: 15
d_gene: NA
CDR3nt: TGTGCCAGCAGTTGGATACGGACAGCCTCCTACGAGCAGTACTTC
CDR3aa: CASSWIRTASYEQYF

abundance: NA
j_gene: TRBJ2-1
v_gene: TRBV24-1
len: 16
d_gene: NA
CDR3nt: TGTGCCACCAGTGAAACGGGGCGGGGGCCCTACAATGAGCAGTTCTTC
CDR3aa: CATSETGRGPYNEQFF

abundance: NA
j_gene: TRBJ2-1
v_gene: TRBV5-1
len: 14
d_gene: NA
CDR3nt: TGCGCCAGCGGGGGAGGGACAGGATACAATGAGCAGTTCTTC
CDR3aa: CASGGGTGYNEQFF

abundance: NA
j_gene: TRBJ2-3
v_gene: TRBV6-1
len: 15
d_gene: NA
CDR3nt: TGTGCCAGCAGTGAGCCTCGGGGGGCTCTCTATACGCAGTATTTT
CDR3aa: CASSEPRGALYTQYF

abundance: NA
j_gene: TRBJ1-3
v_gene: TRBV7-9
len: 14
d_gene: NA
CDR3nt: TGTGCCAGCAGCTTTCAAGAGCTGGGAAACACCATATATTTT
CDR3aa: CASSFQELGNTIYF

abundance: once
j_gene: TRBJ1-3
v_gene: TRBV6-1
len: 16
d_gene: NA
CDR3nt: TGTGCCAGCAGTGCGAATACAGGGCTCTCTGGAAACACCATATATTTT
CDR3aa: CASSANTGLSGNTIYF

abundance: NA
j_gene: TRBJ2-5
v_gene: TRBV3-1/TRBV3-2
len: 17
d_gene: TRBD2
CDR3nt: TGTGCCAGCAGCCGACTCCGGGGAGCGGGGGAACAAGAGACCCAGTACTTC
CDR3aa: CASSRLRGAGEQETQYF

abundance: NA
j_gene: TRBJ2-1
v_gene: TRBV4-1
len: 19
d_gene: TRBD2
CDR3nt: TGCGCCAGCAGCCCCAGAGTGGCGCGGGGGGCGAGCTCCTACAATGAGCAGTTCTTC
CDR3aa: CASSPRVARGASSYNEQFF

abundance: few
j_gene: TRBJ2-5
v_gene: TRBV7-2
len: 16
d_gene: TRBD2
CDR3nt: TGTGCCAGCAGCCCCGGGGGGTATGGCCCCCAAGAGACCCAGTACTTC
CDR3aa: CASSPGGYGPQETQYF

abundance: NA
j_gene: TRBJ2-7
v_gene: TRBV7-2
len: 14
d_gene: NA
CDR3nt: TGTGCCAGCAGTCCGGGGGGCAGTTCCTACGAGCAGTACTTC
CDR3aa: CASSPGGSSYEQYF

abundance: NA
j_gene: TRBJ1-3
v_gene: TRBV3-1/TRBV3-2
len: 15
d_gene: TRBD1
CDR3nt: TGTGCCAGCAGCTCGACAGGGGCGCCCGGAAACACCATATATTTT
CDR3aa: CASSSTGAPGNTIYF

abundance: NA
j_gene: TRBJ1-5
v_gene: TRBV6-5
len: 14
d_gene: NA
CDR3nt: TGTGCCAGCAGTTCTTCAGGGGGCAATCAGCCCCAGCATTTT
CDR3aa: CASSSSGGNQPQHF

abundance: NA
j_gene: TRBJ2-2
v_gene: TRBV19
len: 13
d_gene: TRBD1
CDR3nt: TGTGCCGGGGGACAGATTACTACCGGGGAGCTGTTTTTT
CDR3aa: CAGGQITTGELFF

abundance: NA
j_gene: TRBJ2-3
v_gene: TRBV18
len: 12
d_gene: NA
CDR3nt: TGTGCCAGCTCACCCTCGAGCGGTGTGCAGTATTTT
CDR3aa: CASSPSSGVQYF

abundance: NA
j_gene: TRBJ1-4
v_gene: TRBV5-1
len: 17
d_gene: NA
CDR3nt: TGCGCCAGCAGCTATCAGGGGTCGGGAGGAAGGGAAGAAAAACTGTTTTTT
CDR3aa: CASSYQGSGGREEKLFF

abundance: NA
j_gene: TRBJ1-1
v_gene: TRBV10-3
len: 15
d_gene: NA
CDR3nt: TGTGCCATCAGTGAGCAAGCATACAGGAACACTGAAGCTTTCTTT
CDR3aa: CAISEQAYRNTEAFF

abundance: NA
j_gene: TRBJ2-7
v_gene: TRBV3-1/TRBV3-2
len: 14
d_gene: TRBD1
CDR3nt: TGTGCCAGCACCTTCCGGGACAGCGGCTACGAGCAGTACTTC
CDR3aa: CASTFRDSGYEQYF

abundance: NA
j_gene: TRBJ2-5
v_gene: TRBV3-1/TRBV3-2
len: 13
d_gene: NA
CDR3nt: TGTGCCAGCAGCACCGCGGGTCAAGAGACCCAGTACTTC
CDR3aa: CASSTAGQETQYF

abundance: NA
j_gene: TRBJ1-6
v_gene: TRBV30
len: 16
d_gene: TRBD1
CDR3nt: TGTGCCTGGACCGTCGAAGGACAGGGGGGAAGTTCACCCCTCCACTTT
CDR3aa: CAWTVEGQGGSSPLHF

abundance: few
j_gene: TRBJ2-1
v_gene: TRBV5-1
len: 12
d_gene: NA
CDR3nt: TGCGCCAGCAGCCCCCCAGGGGATGAGCAGTTCTTC
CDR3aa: CASSPPGDEQFF

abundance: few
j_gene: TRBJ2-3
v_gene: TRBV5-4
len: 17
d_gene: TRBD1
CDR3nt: TGTGCCAGCAGCTTGACGGGACAGGGGACTAGTACAGATACGCAGTATTTT
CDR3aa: CASSLTGQGTSTDTQYF

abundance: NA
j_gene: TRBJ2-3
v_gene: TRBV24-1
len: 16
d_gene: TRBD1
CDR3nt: TGTGCCACCAGTGACTACAGGGGGCGCCGGGGCCATACGCAGTATTTT
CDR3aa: CATSDYRGRRGHTQYF

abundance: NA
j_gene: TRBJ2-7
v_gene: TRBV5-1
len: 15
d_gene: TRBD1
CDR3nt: TGCGCCAGCAGCTTGGGGACAGGGGGCTTCAGCGAGCAGTACTTC
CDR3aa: CASSLGTGGFSEQYF

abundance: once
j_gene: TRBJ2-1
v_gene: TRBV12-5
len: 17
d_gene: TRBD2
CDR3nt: TGTGCTAGTGGTTTGGGCCAGACTAGCGGGCCCCAGGGTGAGCAGTTCTTC
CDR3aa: CASGLGQTSGPQGEQFF

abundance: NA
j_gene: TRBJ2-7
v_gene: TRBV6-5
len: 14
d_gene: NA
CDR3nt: TGTGCCAGCAGTTACTCGCCAGGGAACTACGAGCAGTACTTC
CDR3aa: CASSYSPGNYEQYF